This T cell receptor beta chain originates from a study of blood T cells in healthy people across ages. Findings of the study overall: The diversity estimates, figures obtained from one million T cells, were considered underestimates. Unsorted PBMC material precluded a definitive naive versus antigen-experienced comparison.

Isolated PBMCs totaled at least 6.5 million in each sample. The authors ran a second PCR of 7 to 11 cycles using a sample-barcoded 5' primer and a J-beta primer mix. From the 5' RACE reads, TCRdb called clonotypes with MiXCR, one entry per CDR3 protein. Among fewer than 1.5 million distinct CDR3 sequences listed, 42% were seen once. This clonotype was detected a few times. Antigen unknown. V was cut by 3 bases and J by 6 bases, with 8 bases left in between. This CDR3 is 11 amino acids long. The germline V gene encodes CDR1 SQVTM and CDR2 ANQGSEA. The chain recombines TRBV29-1 with TRBJ2-5, with TRBD2 as a possible D gene (6 bases). The origin of this receptor is a woman aged 18-29 years in good health. Sequenced input: blood. This CDR3 is CSVDGLQTQYF. CDR3 coding DNA: TGCAGCGTTGATGGACTACAGACCCAGTACTTC.